The rows below give T cell receptor beta chains drawn from one sample of a study of cytomegalovirus exposure and HLA in healthy donors. Sequencing used immunoSEQ multiplex PCR; TCRdb keeps in-frame clones, though not all of them. The sample holds 120,000 or so clones, about 88% seen once. Sequenced input: PBMCs. The receptors originated from a woman aged 18 to 35 in good health and CMV-seronegative. Both conserved end residues are part of each CDR3.

CDR3 length	V gene	CDR3 protein
14	TRBV18	CASSPGTDNTEAFF
17	TRBV5-6	CASRLAGADLAHNEQFF
16	TRBV4-3	CASSQDRRRELREQYF
14	TRBV5-1	CASSFGGSTYEQYF
14	TRBV30	CAWSTGAGYNEQFF
17	TRBV7-9	CASSPRTGGYFHNEQFF
13	TRBV4-2	CASSQVPGGEQYF
15	TRBV7-8	CASSQAGTGPNEQFF
16	TRBV28	CASSPRTSGRIGIQYF
18	TRBV7-8	CASSLGLAGAPYYNEQFF
15	TRBV6-5	CASRVDRGTYNEQFF
14	TRBV29-1	CSASWTSGYNEQFF
13	TRBV18	CASSPDRDYEQYF
11	TRBV5-4	CASSYGYIQYF
13	TRBV28	CASRGQMNTEAFF
12	TRBV28	CASSLTDNEQFF
17	TRBV7-2	CASSLGPPTGGAGGYTF
15	TRBV28	CASSIGQGTAGELFF
14	TRBV6-5	CASSYRGANTEAFF
13	TRBV6-5	CASSYQGPDTQYF
17	TRBV5-6	CASSRPAWKDYTDTQYF
14	TRBV19	CASRKGQGAYGYTF
14	TRBV28	CASRGGWNQAGYTF
15	TRBV18	CASSLDRAYNQPQHF
15	TRBV4-2	CASSPRGSSYNEQFF
15	TRBV2	CASRGTSGYTGELFF
12	TRBV6-5	CASGEGGYGYTF